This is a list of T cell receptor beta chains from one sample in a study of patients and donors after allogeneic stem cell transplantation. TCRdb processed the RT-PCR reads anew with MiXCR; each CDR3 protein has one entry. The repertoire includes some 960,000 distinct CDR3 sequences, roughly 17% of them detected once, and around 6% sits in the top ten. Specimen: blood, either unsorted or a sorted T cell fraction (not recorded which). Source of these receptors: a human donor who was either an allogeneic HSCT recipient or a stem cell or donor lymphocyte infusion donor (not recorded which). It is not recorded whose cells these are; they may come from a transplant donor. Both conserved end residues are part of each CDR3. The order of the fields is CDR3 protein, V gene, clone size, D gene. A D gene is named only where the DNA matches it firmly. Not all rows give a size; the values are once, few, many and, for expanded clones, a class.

CDR3 protein: CASSSDGQVSNYGYTF
V gene: TRBV5-1
clone size: NA
D gene: TRBD1

CDR3 protein: CASSLFAPGQELYGYTF
V gene: TRBV12-3/TRBV12-4
clone size: few
D gene: TRBD1

CDR3 protein: CASSPRTTKETQYF
V gene: TRBV5-1
clone size: few
D gene: NA

CDR3 protein: CASSRDYGYTF
V gene: TRBV12-3/TRBV12-4
clone size: many
D gene: NA

CDR3 protein: CASSQDRVNNEQFF
V gene: TRBV4-3
clone size: many
D gene: NA

CDR3 protein: CAISDQTSGAWNEQFF
V gene: TRBV10-3
clone size: few
D gene: TRBD2

CDR3 protein: CATSDPGNPRGELFF
V gene: TRBV24-1
clone size: NA
D gene: NA

CDR3 protein: CATSLGQAFYEQYF
V gene: TRBV15
clone size: NA
D gene: TRBD1

CDR3 protein: CASSWGDRGYNQPQHF
V gene: TRBV12-3/TRBV12-4
clone size: NA
D gene: TRBD1

CDR3 protein: CASSLFRGGYNEQFF
V gene: TRBV7-8
clone size: NA
D gene: NA

CDR3 protein: CASSFRGTGGETQYF
V gene: TRBV6-5
clone size: few
D gene: TRBD1

CDR3 protein: CASSLVQGQRTGELFF
V gene: TRBV7-9
clone size: NA
D gene: NA

CDR3 protein: CASSEPPNEQYF
V gene: TRBV25-1
clone size: NA
D gene: NA

CDR3 protein: CASSSLSVASPRGNTIYF
V gene: TRBV27
clone size: few
D gene: NA

CDR3 protein: CASSYTGDEQFF
V gene: TRBV5-1
clone size: many
D gene: TRBD1

CDR3 protein: CAARTDNSPLHF
V gene: TRBV10-3
clone size: NA
D gene: NA

CDR3 protein: CASSQGRGMDTYEQYF
V gene: TRBV3-1
clone size: NA
D gene: NA

CDR3 protein: CASREKSGGQETQYF
V gene: TRBV2
clone size: few
D gene: TRBD1

CDR3 protein: CASSPRGQVYNEQFF
V gene: TRBV4-3
clone size: many
D gene: TRBD1

CDR3 protein: CASSPRAYYEQYF
V gene: TRBV9
clone size: few
D gene: NA

CDR3 protein: CASSLDAGTHEQYF
V gene: TRBV12-3/TRBV12-4
clone size: many
D gene: NA

CDR3 protein: CASSRLAGGRNTGELFF
V gene: TRBV7-3
clone size: NA
D gene: TRBD2